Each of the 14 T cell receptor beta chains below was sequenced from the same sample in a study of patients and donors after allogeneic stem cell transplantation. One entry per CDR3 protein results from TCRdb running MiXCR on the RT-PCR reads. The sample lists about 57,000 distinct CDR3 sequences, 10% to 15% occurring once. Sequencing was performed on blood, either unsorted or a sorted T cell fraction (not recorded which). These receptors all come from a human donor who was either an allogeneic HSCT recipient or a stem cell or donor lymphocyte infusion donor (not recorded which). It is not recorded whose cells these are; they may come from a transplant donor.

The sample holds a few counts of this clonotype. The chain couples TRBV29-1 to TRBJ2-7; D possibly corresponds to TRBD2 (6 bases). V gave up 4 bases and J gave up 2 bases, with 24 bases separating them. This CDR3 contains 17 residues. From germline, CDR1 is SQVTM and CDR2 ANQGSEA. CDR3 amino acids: CSVGTWAGPRGAYEQYF. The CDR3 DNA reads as TGCAGCGTTGGCACCTGGGCGGGACCCCGAGGAGCCTACGAGCAGTACTTC.

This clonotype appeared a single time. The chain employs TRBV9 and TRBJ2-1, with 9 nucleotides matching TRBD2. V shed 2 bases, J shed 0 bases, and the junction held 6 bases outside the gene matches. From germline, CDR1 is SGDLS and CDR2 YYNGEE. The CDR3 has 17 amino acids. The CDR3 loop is CASSVQSGRSSYNEQFF. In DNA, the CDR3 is TGTGCCAGCAGCGTTCAGAGCGGGAGGAGCTCCTACAATGAGCAGTTCTTC.

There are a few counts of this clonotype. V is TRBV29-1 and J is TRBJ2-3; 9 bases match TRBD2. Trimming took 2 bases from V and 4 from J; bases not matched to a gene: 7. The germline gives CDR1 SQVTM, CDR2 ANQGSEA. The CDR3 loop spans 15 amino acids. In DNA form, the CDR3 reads TGCAGCGTTGAACAGGCGGGAGGGCCATCAGATACGCAGTATTTT. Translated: CSVEQAGGPSDTQYF.

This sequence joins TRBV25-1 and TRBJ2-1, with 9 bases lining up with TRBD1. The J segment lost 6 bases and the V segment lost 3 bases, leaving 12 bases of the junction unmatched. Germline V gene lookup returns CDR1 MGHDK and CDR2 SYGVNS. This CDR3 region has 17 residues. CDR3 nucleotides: TGTGCCAGCAGTGATACTCTCGGGACAGGGAGAGGCAATGAGCAGTTCTTC. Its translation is CASSDTLGTGRGNEQFF.

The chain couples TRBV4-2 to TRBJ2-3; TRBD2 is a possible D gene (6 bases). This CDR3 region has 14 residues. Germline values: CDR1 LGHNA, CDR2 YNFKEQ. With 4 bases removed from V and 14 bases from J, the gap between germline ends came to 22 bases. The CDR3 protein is CASSPLGPAGSSYF. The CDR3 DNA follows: TGTGCCAGCAGCCCTCTCGGTCCGGCCGGGAGCTCGTATTTT.

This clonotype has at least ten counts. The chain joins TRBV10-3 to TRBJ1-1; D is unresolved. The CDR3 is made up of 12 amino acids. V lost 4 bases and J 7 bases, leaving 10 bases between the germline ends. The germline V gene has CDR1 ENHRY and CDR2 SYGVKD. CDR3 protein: CAISGAGVEAFF. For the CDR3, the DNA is TGTGCCATCAGTGGGGCGGGAGTTGAAGCTTTCTTT.

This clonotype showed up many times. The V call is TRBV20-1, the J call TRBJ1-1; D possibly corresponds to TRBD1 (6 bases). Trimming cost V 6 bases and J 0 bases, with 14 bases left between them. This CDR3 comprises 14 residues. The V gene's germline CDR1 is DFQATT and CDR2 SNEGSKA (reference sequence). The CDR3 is CSAPRRGMNTEAFF. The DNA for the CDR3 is TGCAGTGCCCCTCGTAGGGGGATGAACACTGAAGCTTTCTTT.

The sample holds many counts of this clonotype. CDR3 bases: TGTGCCAGCAGTTTAGCGTGGGACGGGGGATACAATGAGCAGTTCTTC. Translated, it gives CASSLAWDGGYNEQFF. The chain carries TRBV12-3 or TRBV12-4 and TRBJ2-1, with D perhaps matching TRBD2 (6 bases). The CDR3 covers 16 residues. Trimming shortened V by 0 bases and J by 4 bases, and 13 bases separated the two germline ends.

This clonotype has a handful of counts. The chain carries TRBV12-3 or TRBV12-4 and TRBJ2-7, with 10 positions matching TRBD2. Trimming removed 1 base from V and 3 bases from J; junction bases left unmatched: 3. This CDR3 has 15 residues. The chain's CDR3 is CASSLEASGSYEQYF. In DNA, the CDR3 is TGTGCCAGCAGTTTAGAGGCTAGCGGGAGCTACGAGCAGTACTTC.

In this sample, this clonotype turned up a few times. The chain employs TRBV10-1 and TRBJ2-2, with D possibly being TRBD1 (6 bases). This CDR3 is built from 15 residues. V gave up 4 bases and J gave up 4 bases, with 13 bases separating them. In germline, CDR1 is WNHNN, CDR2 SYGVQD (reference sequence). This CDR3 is CASSGARGFTGELFF. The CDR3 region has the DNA TGCGCCAGCAGTGGGGCCAGGGGATTCACCGGGGAGCTGTTTTTT.

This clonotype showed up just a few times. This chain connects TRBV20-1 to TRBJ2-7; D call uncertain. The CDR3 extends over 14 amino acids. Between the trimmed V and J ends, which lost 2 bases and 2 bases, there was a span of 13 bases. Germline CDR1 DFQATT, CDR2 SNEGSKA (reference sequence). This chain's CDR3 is CSARITKNPYEQYF. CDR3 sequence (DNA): TGCAGTGCTAGAATAACAAAGAACCCCTACGAGCAGTACTTC.

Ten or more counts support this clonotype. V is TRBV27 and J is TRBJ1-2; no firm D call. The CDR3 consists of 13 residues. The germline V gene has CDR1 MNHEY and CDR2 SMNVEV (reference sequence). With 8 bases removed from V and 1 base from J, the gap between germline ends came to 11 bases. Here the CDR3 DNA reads TGTGCCAGCTCCCTGGGCGGTAACTATGGCTACACCTTC. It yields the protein CASSLGGNYGYTF.

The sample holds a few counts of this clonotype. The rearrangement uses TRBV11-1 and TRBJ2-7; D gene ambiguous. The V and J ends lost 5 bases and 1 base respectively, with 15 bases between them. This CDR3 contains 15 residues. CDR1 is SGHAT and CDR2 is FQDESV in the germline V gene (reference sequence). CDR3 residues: CASSRSQDPSYEQYF. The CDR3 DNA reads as TGTGCCAGCAGCCGGTCCCAGGACCCTTCCTACGAGCAGTACTTC.

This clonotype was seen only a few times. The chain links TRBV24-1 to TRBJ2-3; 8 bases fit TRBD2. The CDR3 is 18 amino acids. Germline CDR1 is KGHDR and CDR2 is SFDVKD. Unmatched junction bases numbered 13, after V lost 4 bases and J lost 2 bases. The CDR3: CATSDSPGGEDITDTQYF. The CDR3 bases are TGTGCCACCAGTGACAGCCCCGGGGGGGAGGACATCACAGATACGCAGTATTTT.